Each of the 22 T cell receptor beta chains below was sequenced from the same sample in a study of OX40 agonist ivuxolimab in advanced cancers. Only in-frame clones appear in the TCRdb table, and some are missing; sequencing was by immunoSEQ multiplex PCR. The table includes 55,000 to 80,000 clones, about 86% detected once. The sample in question was CD4+ or CD8+ T cells sorted from blood, obtained in a trial of the OX40 agonist ivuxolimab. These receptors originate from an adult with an advanced solid tumor such as melanoma, head and neck, liver or kidney cancer.

This clone came up once. V gene TRBV5-1 combines with J gene TRBJ1-4, with D unresolved. The CDR3 sequence is 14 residues long. V was cut by 1 base and J by 1 base, with 5 bases left in between. Germline assignment: CDR1 SGHRS and CDR2 YFSETQ. For the CDR3, the DNA is TGCGCCAGCAGCTTGAGGCAAACTAATGAAAAACTGTTTTTT. Translating it yields CASSLRQTNEKLFF.

The rearrangement joins TRBV9 to TRBJ2-3; 9 nucleotides match TRBD2. The CDR3 is made up of 14 amino acids. V was clipped by 2 bases and J by 7 bases; unmatched bases: 5. Per germline, CDR1 SGDLS and CDR2 YYNGEE. The CDR3 spells CASSVGGGANTQYF. CDR3 bases: TGTGCCAGCAGCGTTGGCGGGGGGGCGAATACGCAGTATTTT.

This clone was recorded once. V is TRBV9 and J is TRBJ1-3, with 9 bases identical to TRBD1. V lost 3 bases and J lost 1; bases outside the gene matches: 2. CDR3 length equals 15 residues. The germline V gene has CDR1 SGDLS and CDR2 YYNGEE. Here the CDR3 reads CASSGGQGSGNTIYF. CDR3 nucleotides: TGTGCCAGCAGCGGGGGACAGGGATCTGGAAACACCATATATTTT. Full variable domain (outside the CDR3, taken from reference TRBV9 and TRBJ1-3): DSGVTQTPKHLITATGQRVTLRCSPRSGDLSVYWYQQSLDQGLQFLIQYYNGEERAKGNILERFSAQQFPDLHSELNLSSLELGDSALYFCASSGGQGSGNTIYFGEGSWLTVV.

The V gene is TRBV15, the J gene TRBJ2-3; D not certain. V shed 0 bases and J shed 5 bases, with 12 bases lying between them. The CDR3 runs to 15 residues. Germline V gene data show CDR1 as LNHNV and CDR2 as YYDKDF (reference sequence). This chain's CDR3 is CATSRDPTAVDTQYF. The CDR3 DNA reads TGTGCCACCAGCAGAGATCCCACAGCAGTAGATACGCAGTATTTT. Together with reference TRBV15 and TRBJ2-3, the CDR3 gives the full variable domain: DAMVIQNPRYQVTQFGKPVTLSCSQTLNHNVMYWYQQKSSQAPKLLFHYYDKDFNNEADTPDNFQSRRPNTSFCFLDIRSPGLGDTAMYLCATSRDPTAVDTQYFGPGTRLTVL.

The chain employs TRBV4-3 and TRBJ2-7; 12 nucleotides line up with TRBD1. Germline CDR1 reads LGHNA; CDR2 reads YSLEER. The CDR3 length is 16 residues. With 5 bases clipped from V and 5 bases from J, the junction kept 10 bases outside the gene matches. Here the CDR3 reads CASSNRGQGARNEQYF. The CDR3 nucleotides are TGCGCCAGCAGCAACCGGGGACAGGGGGCGAGGAACGAGCAGTACTTC.

The chain uses TRBV5-6 and TRBJ2-5; D not resolved. Germline loops: CDR1 SGHDT, CDR2 YYEEEE. Trimming removed 1 base at V and 3 bases at J, with 13 bases between. CDR3 size: 15 residues. The CDR3 reads CASSLLTAEEETQYF. The CDR3 DNA follows: TGTGCCAGCAGCTTGTTAACGGCGGAAGAAGAGACCCAGTACTTC.

The chain joins TRBV6-4 to TRBJ2-5, with 10 bases lining up with TRBD1. J lost 4 bases, V lost 3 bases, and 2 bases had no gene match. The CDR3 is 14 amino acids. The germline gives CDR1 MRHNA, CDR2 SNTAGT. CDR3 amino acids: CASSERTGGETQYF. The CDR3 nucleotides are TGTGCCAGCAGTGAAAGGACAGGGGGAGAGACCCAGTACTTC.

The CDR3 is CASSAGTGTDTQYF. CDR3 bases: TGCGCCAGCAGCGCCGGGACCGGCACAGATACGCAGTATTTT. This chain connects TRBV5-1 to TRBJ2-3; D could derive from TRBD1 or TRBD2 (5 bases each). This CDR3 is built from 14 residues. Germline CDR1 and CDR2: SGHRS and YFSETQ. Trimming took 4 bases from V and 1 from J, leaving 10 bases between them.

V and J are TRBV19 and TRBJ1-2; possible D gene TRBD1, 5 bases. The V end was cut by 7 bases, the J end by 7 bases, with 22 bases between. This CDR3 is 15 amino acids long. CDR1 LNHDA and CDR2 SQIVND come from the germline V gene (reference sequence). The CDR3 is CASKRERGPIAGYTF. The CDR3 nucleotides read TGTGCCAGTAAACGGGAAAGGGGCCCTATTGCTGGCTACACCTTC.

CDR3 nucleotides: TGCGCCAGCAGCTACCTTTTAGGGGGGCCAAATCAGCCCCAGCATTTT. It encodes CASSYLLGGPNQPQHF. V gene TRBV4-1 combines with J gene TRBJ1-5; possible D gene TRBD1, 6 bases. The CDR3 has 16 residues. The V gene lost 5 bases and the J gene lost 4 bases, with 18 bases spanning the gap. Germline lookup yields CDR1 MGHRA and CDR2 YSYEKL.

The V gene is TRBV7-8, the J gene TRBJ2-3; D not resolved. Germline V gene lookup returns CDR1 SGHVS and CDR2 FQNEAQ. The CDR3 length is 16 residues. Trimming cost V 2 bases and J 0 bases, with 12 bases left between them. CDR3 sequence (DNA): TGTGCCAGCAGCTTAAGTAACAGAATTAGCACAGATACGCAGTATTTT. Its protein is CASSLSNRISTDTQYF.

This chain uses TRBV7-3 with TRBJ2-7; D gene uncertain. Germline V gene lookup returns CDR1 SGHTA and CDR2 FQGTGA. The CDR3 runs 13 residues. V lost 8 bases and J lost 3, with 14 bases in between. The CDR3: CASSKVPLYEQYF. The CDR3 nucleotides read TGTGCCAGCTCCAAGGTCCCTCTCTACGAGCAGTACTTC.

In this sample, this clone turned up a few times. The chain is built from TRBV25-1 and TRBJ1-1, with D possibly matching TRBD1 (5 bases). Trimming removed 6 bases from V and 0 bases from J, with 17 bases in between. CDR3 length: 16 residues. Germline V gene data show CDR1 as MGHDK and CDR2 as SYGVNS. The CDR3 region is CASRPNAGLLNTEAFF. The CDR3 DNA reads as TGTGCCAGCAGACCTAATGCAGGGCTACTGAACACTGAAGCTTTCTTT.

V gene TRBV14 combines with J gene TRBJ1-1, with 8 bases fitting TRBD1. J lost 3 bases, V lost 0 bases, and 6 bases had no gene match. Germline V lookup: CDR1 SGHDN, CDR2 FVKESK. The CDR3 totals 16 residues. The CDR3, as DNA: TGTGCCAGCAGCCAAGATCTTAGCAGGGGGCACACTGAAGCTTTCTTT. Amino acid sequence: CASSQDLSRGHTEAFF.

The V call is TRBV28, the J call TRBJ1-1; maybe TRBD1 (6 bases). Germline lookup yields CDR1 MDHEN and CDR2 SYDVKM. V lost 5 bases to trimming and J lost 4 bases, with 17 bases between them. The CDR3 length is 15 residues. The CDR3 nucleotides read TGTGCCAGCAGTGAACCGGGGGGGCTCGGCACTGAAGCTTTCTTT. This translates into CASSEPGGLGTEAFF.

This clone came up a few times. Other DNA sequences in this sample translate to the same CDR3. The CDR3 bases are TGCGCCAGCAGCTCGACCGTTGATGGCTACACCTTC. Translating gives CASSSTVDGYTF. V usage is TRBV5-1 and J usage is TRBJ1-2; no firm D call. Germline CDR1 is SGHRS and CDR2 is YFSETQ. CDR3 length: 12 residues. The V gene lost 3 bases and the J gene lost 6 bases, with 9 bases spanning the gap. The full variable domain, with the rest looked up from reference TRBV5-1 and TRBJ1-2, is KAGVTQTPRYLIKTRGQQVTLSCSPISGHRSVSWYQQTPGQGLQFLFEYFSETQRNKGNFPGRFSGRQFSNSRSEMNVSTLELGDSALYLCASSSTVDGYTFGSGTRLTVV.

The chain joins TRBV5-4 to TRBJ2-2; maybe TRBD1 (5 bases). Trimming removed 1 base at V and 2 bases at J, with 9 bases between. Germline V gene sequence: CDR1 SGHNT, CDR2 YYREEE (reference sequence). The CDR3 has 15 amino acids. In nucleotides, the CDR3 is TGTGCCAGCAGCTTGACCAGGGCTAACACCGGGGAGCTGTTTTTT. Residues: CASSLTRANTGELFF.

This clone was seen a single time. The chain couples TRBV7-3 to TRBJ2-1, with D possibly being TRBD2 (6 bases). Trimming took 6 bases from V and 5 from J, leaving 14 bases between them. Germline assignment: CDR1 SGHTA and CDR2 FQGTGA. The CDR3 sequence is 14 residues long. The CDR3 region has the DNA TGTGCCAGCAGTATTCAGGGACTCAACAATGAGCAGTTCTTC. Translating gives CASSIQGLNNEQFF.

V and J are TRBV7-2 and TRBJ1-1; D unresolved. V gave up 3 bases and J gave up 1 base, with 6 bases separating them. CDR3 length: 13 amino acids. Germline lookup yields CDR1 SGHTA and CDR2 FQGNSA. DNA for the CDR3: TGTGCCAGCAGCTTTCGACAGAACACTGAAGCTTTCTTT. Translating it yields CASSFRQNTEAFF.

This clone was seen only a few times. Other DNA sequences of this sample code for an identical CDR3. The V and J genes are TRBV7-3 and TRBJ1-2; D may be TRBD1 (5 bases). Germline loops: CDR1 SGHTA, CDR2 FQGTGA. V was shortened by 5 bases and J by 2 bases, with 9 bases between the two germline ends. This CDR3 has 13 residues. The CDR3 sequence: CASSPDRNYGYTF. CDR3 coding DNA: TGTGCCAGCAGCCCTGACAGAAACTATGGCTACACCTTC.

The chain recombines TRBV7-2 with TRBJ1-1; D remains ambiguous. The CDR3 sequence is 14 residues long. Trimming removed 3 bases from V and 3 bases from J, with 11 bases in between. The V gene's germline CDR1 is SGHTA and CDR2 FQGNSA. The CDR3 spells CASSFIFSDTEAFF. The DNA for the CDR3 is TGTGCCAGCAGCTTTATCTTCTCGGACACTGAAGCTTTCTTT.

This chain links TRBV11-3 with TRBJ2-1; 10 bases are a match to TRBD2. Germline lookup yields CDR1 SGHNT and CDR2 YENEEA. V lost 0 bases to trimming and J lost 2 bases; unmatched junction nucleotides: 13. The CDR3 contains 20 residues. As DNA, the CDR3 is TGTGCCAGCAGCTTAGAATTGGCTAGCGGGAGTTCTCTCGCCTACAATGAGCAGTTCTTC. Translation gives CASSLELASGSSLAYNEQFF.